The rows below give T cell receptor beta chains drawn from one sample of a study of CD8 T cells in ankylosing spondylitis. In TCRdb, the 5' RACE reads were re-called with MiXCR into one record per CDR3 protein. The sample carries 670,000 or so distinct CDR3 sequences, about 20% recorded once. The specimen was blood, either unsorted or a sorted T cell fraction (not recorded which). The receptors here all came from a male donor with ankylosing spondylitis. Each CDR3 is given with its conserved first and last residue. D genes are given only for firm matches. Clone size, where shown, is once, few, many, or a class for clones that have expanded.

j_call	clone_size	v_call	d_call	cdr3_nt	cdr3_aa
TRBJ1-1	-	TRBV7-7	TRBD1	TGTGCTAGCAGCTTGACAGGGCCCCACACGAACACTGAAGCTTTCTTT	CASSLTGPHTNTEAFF
TRBJ1-4	-	TRBV2	-	TGTGCCAGCAGTGAAGCAACCAGCGGACCGGCATTGGATGAAAAACTGTTTTTT	CASSEATSGPALDEKLFF
TRBJ2-1	-	TRBV28	TRBD2	TGTGCCAGCAGTTATCTGGGACTAGCGGGGCCCCGCGGGACCTACAATGAGCAGTTCTTC	CASSYLGLAGPRGTYNEQFF
TRBJ1-2	-	TRBV20-1	-	TGCAGTGCCCCCTTCCCCCCGGAGGGCTACACCTTC	CSAPFPPEGYTF
TRBJ2-1	few	TRBV28	-	TGTGCCAGCAGTTTCCATGAGCAGTTCTTC	CASSFHEQFF
TRBJ1-3	-	TRBV5-1	-	TGCGCCAGCAGCAGCTACCCGGACAGCGCCGGAAACACCATATATTTT	CASSSYPDSAGNTIYF
TRBJ2-3	many	TRBV20-1	-	TGCAGTGCTAGAGCAAGAGATACGCAGTATTTT	CSARARDTQYF
TRBJ2-1	-	TRBV2	TRBD2	TGTGCCAGCAGTCCGGGACTAGCGTATGAGCAGTTCTTC	CASSPGLAYEQFF
TRBJ2-5	few	TRBV9	TRBD2	TGTGCCAGCAGCCCAACTAGCGGGGGGGTCCAAGAGACCCAGTACTTC	CASSPTSGGVQETQYF
TRBJ1-1	many	TRBV2	TRBD1	TGTGCCAGCAGGGGAGGGGACAGGGGGAACACTGAAGCTTTCTTT	CASRGGDRGNTEAFF
TRBJ2-3	few	TRBV15	-	TGTGCCACCAGCATAAGGGTTGGGCCAGCAACAGATACGCAGTATTTT	CATSIRVGPATDTQYF
TRBJ1-2	-	TRBV29-1	TRBD1	TGCAGCGTTGATGAATTCCCCGGGACAGGGGTTAACTATGGCTACACCTTC	CSVDEFPGTGVNYGYTF
TRBJ2-3	-	TRBV20-1	-	TGCAGTGCTAGAACCCGAGAGGGCGGCACAGATACGCAGTATTTT	CSARTREGGTDTQYF
TRBJ1-5	few	TRBV12-3/TRBV12-4	TRBD1	TGTGCCAGCAGACAGGGGGCTCAGCCCCAGCATTTT	CASRQGAQPQHF
TRBJ1-4	few	TRBV27	-	TGTGCCAGCAGTCCCGGACCGGGGCCGGAACTGTTTTTT	CASSPGPGPELFF
TRBJ2-7	many	TRBV24-1	-	TGTGTCCGCCAGACTAGAGTCCACGAGCAGTACTTC	CVRQTRVHEQYF
TRBJ1-1	-	TRBV6-5	TRBD1	TGTGCCAGCAGCTCCTCCGGGACAGCCACTGAAGCTTTCTTT	CASSSSGTATEAFF
TRBJ1-4	few	TRBV15	-	TGTGCCTCTCAGAGGCGGCCCAATAATGAAAAACTGTTTTTT	CASQRRPNNEKLFF
TRBJ1-5	-	TRBV7-8	-	TGTGCCAGCAGCTTAGGGCTCTCTCCAAGGGGGAATCAGCCCCAGCATTTT	CASSLGLSPRGNQPQHF
TRBJ2-1	-	TRBV4-3	TRBD1	TGCGCCAGCAGCCAAGATACACAGGGGATAAATGAGCAGTTCTTC	CASSQDTQGINEQFF
TRBJ2-3	-	TRBV5-1	-	TGCGCCAGCAGCTCCGGAGGGAACACAGATACGCAGTATTTT	CASSSGGNTDTQYF
TRBJ2-1	-	TRBV12-5	TRBD1	TGTGCTAGTGGTTCCACCGCCGGGACAGGGGCCCGATTACCCTACAATGAGCAGTTCTTC	CASGSTAGTGARLPYNEQFF
TRBJ1-5	few	TRBV15	-	TGTGCCACCAGCAGAGTAGGTAATAGCAATCAGCCCCAGCATTTT	CATSRVGNSNQPQHF
TRBJ1-2	few	TRBV20-1	-	TGCAGTGCTAGAGACTCAGGGAATTCTTTCTATGGCTACACCTTC	CSARDSGNSFYGYTF
TRBJ2-1	-	TRBV9	-	TGTGCCAGCAGCGTAGGAGTCAGCGAACACAATGAGCAGTTCTTC	CASSVGVSEHNEQFF
TRBJ2-5	few	TRBV10-3	-	TGTGCCATCAGTGAGTCGGGCAGGGTGGAAGAGACCCAGTACTTC	CAISESGRVEETQYF
TRBJ1-6	-	TRBV5-1	-	TGCGCCAGCGCCACGAATAATTCACCCCTCCACTTT	CASATNNSPLHF
TRBJ2-1	-	TRBV7-6	-	TGTGCCAGCAGCCCGATGACCAGCTACAATGAGCAGTTCTTC	CASSPMTSYNEQFF
TRBJ2-5	-	TRBV20-1	-	TGCAGTGCTAGGGGGGACAAAGAGACCCAGTACTTC	CSARGDKETQYF
TRBJ2-7	-	TRBV4-3	TRBD2	TGCGCCAGCAGCCAAGATCCGTTCACTAGCGGGATCTCCTACGAGCAGTACTTC	CASSQDPFTSGISYEQYF
TRBJ2-7	-	TRBV4-1	-	TGCGCCAGCAGCCAAACCTACAGGGATGGGGCCTACGAGCAGTACTTC	CASSQTYRDGAYEQYF
TRBJ1-2	-	TRBV4-3	TRBD1	TGCGCCAGCAGCCAAGGTCGGACAGGGAGTGGCTATGGCTACACCTTC	CASSQGRTGSGYGYTF
TRBJ1-2	-	TRBV12-3/TRBV12-4	-	TGTGCCAGCAGTTTCGCAGGGGCGACCTATGGCTACACCTTC	CASSFAGATYGYTF
TRBJ1-1	many	TRBV12-3/TRBV12-4	-	TGTGCCAGCAGTCTCGAGGGGACGAACACTGAAGCTTTCTTT	CASSLEGTNTEAFF
TRBJ2-3	many	TRBV12-3/TRBV12-4	-	TGTGCCAGCATCCCAGACAGTCGCACAGATACGCAGTATTTT	CASIPDSRTDTQYF
TRBJ2-2	-	TRBV12-3/TRBV12-4	-	TGTGCCAGCAGGAACCGGGACGTGGGGGCCGGGGAGCTGTTTTTT	CASRNRDVGAGELFF
TRBJ2-2	-	TRBV12-3/TRBV12-4	-	TGTGCCAGCGCCGGGGGGCCCCCGAACACCGGGGAGCTGTTTTTT	CASAGGPPNTGELFF